Below, 4 T cell receptor beta chains from the same sample are listed, as sequenced in a study of blood T cell repertoires in COVID-19. Measured with immunoSEQ multiplex PCR; TCRdb has only the in-frame clones, and not every one. The sample has over 120,000 clones, more than 80% seen once. Material for sequencing was peripheral blood. These receptors all stem from a human donor in a cohort sampled during active COVID-19.

The V call is TRBV3-1 (or the pseudogene TRBV3-2), the J call TRBJ2-1; D might be TRBD2 (6 bases). The CDR3 extends over 15 amino acids. The germline V gene has CDR1 LGHDT and CDR2 YNNKEL (reference sequence). Trimming removed 1 base at V and 1 base at J, with 8 bases between. CDR3 in amino acids: CASSQAGRSYNEQFF. CDR3 nucleotide sequence: TGTGCCAGCAGCCAAGCGGGGAGGTCCTACAATGAGCAGTTCTTC.

CDR3 sequence: CASSLGNSFYGYTF. CDR3 sequence (DNA): TGCGCCAGCAGCTTGGGAAACAGCTTCTATGGCTACACCTTC. This chain links TRBV5-1 with TRBJ1-2; no reliable D call. Between the trimmed V and J ends, which lost 0 bases and 4 bases, there was a span of 10 bases. The V gene's germline CDR1 is SGHRS and CDR2 YFSETQ. The CDR3 runs to 14 residues.

On this clone: At one end the junction does not follow the germline gene, possibly because of a read error. This chain uses TRBV29-1 with TRBJ2-5; no reliable D call. Per the germline V gene, CDR1 is SQVTM and CDR2 is ANQGSEA. The CDR3 is 11 residues long. The CDR3 DNA follows: TGCAGCGTAGAAGCCCTAGAGACCCAGTACTTC. Protein: CSVEALETQYF.

This chain uses TRBV7-8 with TRBJ1-2; TRBD1 matches 7 bases. CDR3 length equals 14 residues. The germline gives CDR1 SGHVS, CDR2 FQNEAQ. Trimming took 1 base from V and 7 from J; bases not matched to a gene: 6. CDR3 sequence (DNA): TGTGCCAGCAGCTTAGGCAGGGGGGTCGGTGGCTACACCTTC. It encodes CASSLGRGVGGYTF.